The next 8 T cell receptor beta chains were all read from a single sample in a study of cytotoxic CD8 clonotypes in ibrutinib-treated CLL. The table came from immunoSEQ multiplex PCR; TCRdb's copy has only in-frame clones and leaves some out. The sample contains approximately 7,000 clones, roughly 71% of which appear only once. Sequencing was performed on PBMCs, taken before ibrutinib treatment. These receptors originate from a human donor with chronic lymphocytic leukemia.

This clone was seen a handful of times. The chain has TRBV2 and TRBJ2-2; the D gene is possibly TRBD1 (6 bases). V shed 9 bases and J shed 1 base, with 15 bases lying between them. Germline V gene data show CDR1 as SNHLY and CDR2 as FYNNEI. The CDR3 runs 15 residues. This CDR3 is CASGGDRENTGELFF. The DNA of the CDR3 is TGTGCCAGTGGGGGCGACAGAGAGAACACCGGGGAGCTGTTTTTT.

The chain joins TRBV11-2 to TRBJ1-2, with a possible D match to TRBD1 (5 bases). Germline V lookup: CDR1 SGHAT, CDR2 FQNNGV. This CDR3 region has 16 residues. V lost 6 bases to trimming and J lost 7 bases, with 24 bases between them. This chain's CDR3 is CASRLSGTGPGGGYTF. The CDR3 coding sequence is TGTGCCAGCAGGCTTTCAGGGACCGGGCCTGGGGGTGGCTACACCTTC.

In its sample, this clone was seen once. CDR3 bases: TGCGCCAGCAGCTTGGCAGGGGAGACCCAGTACTTC. This sequence encodes CASSLAGETQYF. The chain carries TRBV5-1 and TRBJ2-5; D perhaps matches TRBD1 (5 bases). Trimming removed 0 bases from V and 5 bases from J, with 5 bases in between. The V gene's germline CDR1 is SGHRS and CDR2 YFSETQ. The CDR3 sequence is 12 residues long.

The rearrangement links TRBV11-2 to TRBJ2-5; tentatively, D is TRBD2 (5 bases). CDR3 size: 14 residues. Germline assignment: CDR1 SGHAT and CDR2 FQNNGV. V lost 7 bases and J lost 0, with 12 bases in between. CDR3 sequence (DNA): TGTGCCAGCACTCGCCCGGGATACCAAGAGACCCAGTACTTC. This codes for CASTRPGYQETQYF.

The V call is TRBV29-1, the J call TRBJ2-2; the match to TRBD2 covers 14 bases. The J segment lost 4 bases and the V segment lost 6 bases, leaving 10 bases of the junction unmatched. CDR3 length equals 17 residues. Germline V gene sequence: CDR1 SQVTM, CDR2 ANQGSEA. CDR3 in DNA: TGCAGCGTCGGGGGACGACTAGCGGGAGGGCCCACCGGGGAGCTGTTTTTT. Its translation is CSVGGRLAGGPTGELFF.

The CDR3 sequence: CASSLGQGFHEQYF. For the CDR3, the DNA is TGTGCCAGCAGCTTGGGACAGGGGTTCCACGAGCAGTACTTC. The chain uses TRBV5-6 and TRBJ2-7; TRBD1 matches at 8 bases. The V segment lost 0 bases and the J segment 5 bases; nucleotides outside the gene matches: 4. Germline values: CDR1 SGHDT, CDR2 YYEEEE. CDR3 size: 14 residues. Drawing the rest from reference TRBV5-6 and TRBJ2-7, the complete variable domain is DAGVTQSPTHLIKTRGQQVTLRCSPKSGHDTVSWYQQALGQGPQFIFQYYEEEERQRGNFPDRFSGHQFPNYSSELNVNALLLGDSALYLCASSLGQGFHEQYFGPGTRLTVT.

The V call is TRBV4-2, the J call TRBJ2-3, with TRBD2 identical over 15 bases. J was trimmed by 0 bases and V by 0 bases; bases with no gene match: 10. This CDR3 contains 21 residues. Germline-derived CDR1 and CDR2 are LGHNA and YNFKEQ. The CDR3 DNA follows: TGTGCCAGCAGCCAAGAAGGACTAGCGGGGGGGTCTCGGTCTAGCACAGATACGCAGTATTTT. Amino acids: CASSQEGLAGGSRSSTDTQYF.

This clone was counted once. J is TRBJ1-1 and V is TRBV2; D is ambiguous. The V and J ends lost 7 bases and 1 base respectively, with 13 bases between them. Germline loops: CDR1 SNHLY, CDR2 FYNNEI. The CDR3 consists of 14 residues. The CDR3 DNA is TGTGCCAGCAATCAACTGACACAGAACACTGAAGCTTTCTTT. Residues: CASNQLTQNTEAFF.